A single sample is the source of the 27 T cell receptor beta chains below, sequenced in a study of regulatory T cells in long-lasting Graves disease. Sequencing libraries for TCR beta were prepared with iRepertoire HTBI primers and Arm-PCR of CDR3 regions. Using its own MiXCR run on the multiplex PCR reads, TCRdb lists one record per CDR3 protein. The sample includes 300,000 to 400,000 distinct CDR3 sequences, about a sixth of them seen just once. Described time point: newly diagnosed GD, antithyroid drugs for less than 3 months. The TCR library was made from RNA that had been extracted from PBMCs in TRIzol. Specimen: peripheral blood mononuclear cells (PBMCs), collected at new diagnosis, from a patient treated with antithyroid drugs. These receptors were obtained from a female donor with Graves disease.

This clonotype was observed many times. The chain combines TRBV15 with TRBJ2-1, with 7 bases matching TRBD2. This CDR3 region has 17 residues. Germline V gene data show CDR1 as LNHNV and CDR2 as YYDKDF (reference sequence). The J segment lost 0 bases and the V segment lost 0 bases, leaving 5 bases of the junction unmatched. The CDR3 DNA reads as TGTGCCACCAGCAGAGATCAAGCGGGACGCTCCTACAATGAGCAGTTCTTC. It encodes CATSRDQAGRSYNEQFF.

This sequence joins TRBV4-1 and TRBJ2-7, with D unclear. V lost 3 bases to trimming and J lost 5 bases, with 14 bases between them. Per germline, CDR1 MGHRA and CDR2 YSYEKL. The CDR3 runs to 14 residues. This chain's CDR3 is CASSHTGLSDEQYF. CDR3 in DNA: TGCGCCAGCAGCCATACGGGTCTTTCGGACGAGCAGTACTTC.

In this sample, this clonotype turned up many times. CDR3 coding DNA: TGTGCCAGCAGTCCCCGGGACACTAACAATGAGCAGTTCTTC. Amino acids: CASSPRDTNNEQFF. The chain is built from TRBV6-1 and TRBJ2-1; D perhaps matches TRBD1 (6 bases). Germline loops: CDR1 MNHNS, CDR2 SASEGT. Trimming took 5 bases from V and 5 from J, leaving 13 bases between them. The CDR3 spans 14 residues.

For this clonotype: A far larger clone lies a single base away; this is likely a read error. The chain carries TRBV5-6 and TRBJ2-1, with 7 nucleotides matching TRBD1. Germline trimming cut 4 bases from V and 5 bases from J; bases unmatched to any gene: 15. Germline-derived CDR1 and CDR2 are SGHDT and YYEEEE. The CDR3 contains 17 residues. CDR3 in DNA: TGTGCCAGCAGCCCGGACAGGATAAAGACGTGGGACAATGAGCAGTTCTTC. Residues: CASSPDRIKTWDNEQFF.

The chain links TRBV6-2 or TRBV6-3 to TRBJ1-1, with D tentatively TRBD1 (5 bases). V lost 1 base to trimming and J lost 7 bases, with 13 bases between them. Germline lookup yields CDR1 MNHEY and CDR2 SVGEGT. The CDR3 is 14 residues long. This chain's CDR3 is CASSYYSGGNEAFF. In DNA form, the CDR3 reads TGTGCCAGCAGTTACTACAGCGGGGGGAATGAAGCTTTCTTT.

This chain connects TRBV9 to TRBJ1-1; TRBD1 agrees at 7 bases. Per germline, CDR1 SGDLS and CDR2 YYNGEE. The CDR3 length is 15 residues. J was trimmed by 6 bases and V by 3 bases; bases with no gene match: 11. CDR3 DNA sequence: TGTGCCAGCAGCGGAAAACAGGGGCTGGAGGCTGAAGCTTTCTTT. This encodes CASSGKQGLEAEAFF.

J is TRBJ1-2 and V is TRBV5-4; D is unresolved. The V end was cut by 1 base, the J end by 4 bases, with 11 bases between. Germline lookup yields CDR1 SGHNT and CDR2 YYREEE (reference sequence). CDR3 length: 14 residues. DNA of the CDR3: TGTGCCAGCAGCTTGTATAGGCAGATCTATGGCTACACCTTC. It yields the protein CASSLYRQIYGYTF.

This clonotype has a count of ten or more. CDR3 region: CASSPGLAVNYEQYF. The DNA of the CDR3 is TGTGCCAGCAGCCCTGGACTAGCGGTCAACTACGAGCAGTACTTC. This chain joins TRBV13 and TRBJ2-7, with TRBD2 identical over 10 bases. Unmatched junction bases numbered 7, after V lost 5 bases and J lost 3 bases. The CDR3 length is 15 residues. The germline gives CDR1 PRHDT, CDR2 FYEKMQ (reference sequence).

The chain couples TRBV12-3 or TRBV12-4 to TRBJ1-5; D is perhaps TRBD1 (5 bases). V lost 2 bases and J lost 9, with 17 bases in between. The CDR3 runs to 15 residues. This CDR3 reads CASSLLISGRGPQHF. CDR3 nucleotide sequence: TGTGCCAGCAGTTTATTGATCTCAGGGAGGGGGCCCCAGCATTTT.

The chain combines TRBV7-9 with TRBJ1-1, with D unclear. CDR3 length: 13 residues. Germline CDR1 is SEHNR and CDR2 is FQNEAQ (reference sequence). Trimming cost V 1 base and J 8 bases, with 11 bases left between them. The CDR3 sequence: CASSLGGVQEAFF. DNA of the CDR3: TGTGCCAGCAGCTTAGGAGGTGTACAAGAAGCTTTCTTT.

This clonotype was seen repeatedly, ten times or more. V and J are TRBV6-5 and TRBJ2-2, with a possible D match to TRBD2 (6 bases). The CDR3 extends over 18 amino acids. V was clipped by 0 bases and J by 1 base, with 15 bases between them. Germline loops: CDR1 MNHEY, CDR2 SVGAGI. As DNA, the CDR3 is TGTGCCAGCAGTTACTCGTTAACACCGGGACTGAACACCGGGGAGCTGTTTTTT. It encodes CASSYSLTPGLNTGELFF.

This clonotype was recorded many times. V usage is TRBV6-9 and J usage is TRBJ2-7, with 7 bases fitting TRBD1. CDR3 length equals 16 residues. Germline V gene lookup returns CDR1 MNHGY and CDR2 SVAAGI. Trimming cost V 3 bases and J 2 bases; bases outside gene matches: 10. CDR3 loop: CASSYSGTEFPYEQYF. In DNA, the CDR3 is TGTGCCAGCAGTTACTCCGGGACAGAGTTTCCCTACGAGCAGTACTTC.

This clonotype has ten or more counts. This chain links TRBV3-1 with TRBJ1-1; the D is unclear. This CDR3 is 17 amino acids long. Per the germline V gene, CDR1 is LGHDT and CDR2 is YNNKEL (reference sequence). Trimming took 0 bases from V and 0 from J, leaving 14 bases between them. The CDR3 spells CASSQDSPLTMNTEAFF. The CDR3 nucleotides read TGTGCCAGCAGCCAAGATTCTCCTCTTACCATGAACACTGAAGCTTTCTTT.

Many counts were recorded for this clonotype. The chain couples TRBV6-1 to TRBJ2-7; 12 bases are a match to TRBD2. Germline lookup yields CDR1 MNHNS and CDR2 SASEGT. This CDR3 spans 15 amino acids. The V gene end was trimmed by 7 bases and the J gene end by 1 base; junction bases not matched to a gene: 5. CDR3 nucleotide sequence: TGTGCCAGCACCACCGGACTAGCGGGATCCTACGAGCAGTACTTC. Its translation: CASTTGLAGSYEQYF.

This chain links TRBV28 with TRBJ1-2; D possibly corresponds to TRBD1 (5 bases). In germline, CDR1 is MDHEN, CDR2 SYDVKM. V was trimmed by 7 bases and J by 7 bases, leaving 13 bases between them. The CDR3 runs to 12 residues. The CDR3 DNA follows: TGTGCCAGCACCACGGGGGAGTTTGGCTACACCTTC. This codes for CASTTGEFGYTF.

This chain uses TRBV3-1 with TRBJ2-2; D is ambiguous. Trimming left V 0 bases short and J 7 bases short, with 9 bases between. This CDR3 contains 14 residues. Germline CDR1 reads LGHDT; CDR2 reads YNNKEL (reference sequence). The CDR3 is CASSQDETFGELFF. CDR3 DNA sequence: TGTGCCAGCAGCCAAGATGAGACCTTCGGGGAGCTGTTTTTT.

This clonotype was picked up many times. V and J are TRBV12-3 or TRBV12-4 and TRBJ2-7, with TRBD1 matching 9 bases. There are 17 residues in the CDR3. The V gene end was trimmed by 4 bases and the J gene end by 2 bases; junction bases not matched to a gene: 12. Written as DNA, the CDR3 is TGTGCCAGCAGTTCTCCGGGACAGGGCCTAGGGGCCTACGAGCAGTACTTC. This codes for CASSSPGQGLGAYEQYF.

This clonotype showed up many times. The chain has TRBV29-1 and TRBJ2-3; 9 nucleotides align to TRBD1. With V trimmed by 7 bases and J by 4 bases, 6 bases remained unmatched. This CDR3 comprises 13 residues. The germline V gene encodes CDR1 SQVTM and CDR2 ANQGSEA. CDR3 sequence: CSATGQGPDTQYF. In nucleotides, the CDR3 is TGCAGCGCCACGGGACAGGGTCCAGATACGCAGTATTTT.

This clonotype has ten or more counts. The V and J genes are TRBV5-5 and TRBJ1-1, with 10 bases matching TRBD1. This CDR3 spans 13 amino acids. Germline lookup yields CDR1 SGHKS and CDR2 YYEKEE (reference sequence). The V gene end was trimmed by 3 bases and the J gene end by 7 bases; junction bases not matched to a gene: 3. The CDR3 loop reads CASSWDRGVEAFF. The CDR3 DNA sequence: TGTGCCAGCAGCTGGGACAGGGGAGTTGAAGCTTTCTTT. Filled out from reference TRBV5-5 and TRBJ1-1, the complete variable domain reads DAGVTQSPTHLIKTRGQQVTLRCSPISGHKSVSWYQQVLGQGPQFIFQYYEKEERGRGNFPDRFSARQFPNYSSELNVNALLLGDSALYLCASSWDRGVEAFFGQGTRLTVV.

Ten or more counts support this clonotype. The V call is TRBV7-2, the J call TRBJ2-7; D may be TRBD1 (7 bases). The V and J ends lost 6 bases and 3 bases respectively, with 21 bases between them. Germline-derived CDR1 and CDR2 are SGHTA and FQGNSA. The length of the CDR3 is 16 residues. The CDR3 DNA reads as TGTGCCAGCAGTCAGGGGGAGGCAGGGGTGGGCTACGAGCAGTACTTC. Encoded protein: CASSQGEAGVGYEQYF.

This clonotype was observed at least ten times. The rearrangement links TRBV13 to TRBJ2-5; perhaps TRBD1 as D (6 bases). CDR3 length: 14 amino acids. V gave up 1 base and J gave up 2 bases, with 8 bases separating them. The V gene's germline CDR1 is PRHDT and CDR2 FYEKMQ (reference sequence). The CDR3 spells CASSLATGQETQYF. The CDR3 DNA reads as TGTGCCAGCAGCTTAGCCACAGGGCAAGAGACCCAGTACTTC. Complete variable domain (other parts from reference TRBV13 and TRBJ2-5): AAGVIQSPRHLIKEKRETATLKCYPIPRHDTVYWYQQGPGQDPQFLISFYEKMQSDKGSIPDRFSAQQFSDYHSELNMSSLELGDSALYFCASSLATGQETQYFGPGTRLLVL.

This clonotype was found once. The rearrangement joins TRBV5-1 to TRBJ1-2, with 12 bases matching TRBD1. Germline V gene lookup returns CDR1 SGHRS and CDR2 YFSETQ. The V segment lost 4 bases and the J segment 8 bases; nucleotides outside the gene matches: 9. The CDR3 totals 15 residues. CDR3 sequence reads: CASSPGGQGAPGYTF. For the CDR3, the DNA is TGCGCCAGCAGCCCGGGGGGACAGGGGGCGCCAGGCTACACCTTC.

The V gene is TRBV27, the J gene TRBJ2-7; weak D call: TRBD2 (6 bases). CDR3 length: 15 residues. In germline, CDR1 is MNHEY, CDR2 SMNVEV (reference sequence). V was cut by 3 bases and J by 3 bases, with 15 bases left in between. The CDR3 DNA reads as TGTGCCAGCAGTTTGGGGGGACTGAGGGGCTACGAGCAGTACTTC. It codes for CASSLGGLRGYEQYF.

This clonotype has a count of ten or more. This chain uses TRBV29-1 with TRBJ1-1, with TRBD1 matching over 7 bases. CDR3 length equals 12 residues. CDR1 SQVTM and CDR2 ANQGSEA come from the germline V gene. In DNA, the CDR3 is TGCAGGACCGACAGGGCGGCCACTGAAGCTTTCTTT. Its translation: CRTDRAATEAFF.

J is TRBJ2-3 and V is TRBV20-1, with 13 nucleotides matching TRBD2. Germline lookup yields CDR1 DFQATT and CDR2 SNEGSKA (reference sequence). V was pared by 2 bases and J by 3 bases, with 8 bases of the junction left unmatched. The CDR3 has 17 amino acids. The chain's CDR3 is CSARFPGLAGLTDTQYF. The CDR3 DNA is TGCAGTGCTAGATTCCCGGGACTAGCGGGGTTGACAGATACGCAGTATTTT.

This clonotype was seen at least ten times. This chain uses TRBV12-3 or TRBV12-4 with TRBJ2-1; D is uncertain. The CDR3 extends over 14 amino acids. Trimming shortened V by 2 bases and J by 2 bases, and 7 bases separated the two germline ends. CDR3 sequence reads: CASSLKGPYNEQFF. The CDR3 DNA is TGTGCCAGCAGTTTAAAAGGGCCCTACAATGAGCAGTTCTTC.

This clonotype was seen at least ten times. The chain joins TRBV3-1 to TRBJ2-5; TRBD2 is a possible D gene (7 bases). V was clipped by 4 bases and J by 4 bases, with 16 bases between them. CDR3 length: 15 amino acids. The V gene's germline CDR1 is LGHDT and CDR2 YNNKEL (reference sequence). The DNA for the CDR3 is TGTGCCAGCAGCCGAGACTGGGGGGGCAGAGAGACCCAGTACTTC. It encodes CASSRDWGGRETQYF.